Listed below are T cell receptor beta chains from one sample, sequenced in a study of cytomegalovirus exposure and HLA in healthy donors. TCRdb's copy holds only in-frame clones and misses some; the assay was immunoSEQ multiplex PCR. This sample carries some 160,000 clones, 65% to 75% of them seen once, and the ten largest clones take around 4.2%. Sequenced material: PBMCs. Receptor source: a man aged 55 to 70 in good health and CMV-seronegative. Both conserved end residues are part of each CDR3. A D gene is named only where the DNA matches it firmly. Not every row has a clone size; where given, it reads once, few, many or a size class.

TRBJ2-7	TRBD1	TRBV9	-	CASRGQGSYEQYF	TGTGCCAGCAGGGGACAGGGGTCCTACGAGCAGTACTTC
TRBJ2-5	-	TRBV19	-	CASSKTTEKKEETQYF	TGTGCCAGTAGTAAAACGACAGAGAAGAAGGAAGAGACCCAGTACTTC
TRBJ2-7	-	TRBV30	few	CAWRYKYF	TGTGCCTGGAGGTACAAGTACTTC
TRBJ2-3	-	TRBV12-5	-	CASGLFEDTQYF	TGTGCTAGTGGTTTATTTGAGGATACGCAGTATTTT
TRBJ2-3	TRBD1	TRBV14	-	CASSKDYRGTQYF	TGTGCCAGCAGCAAAGATTACAGGGGTACGCAGTATTTT
TRBJ2-3	TRBD1	TRBV28	-	CASSFSSPGQGGDTQYF	TGTGCCAGCAGTTTTAGTTCACCAGGACAGGGAGGAGATACGCAGTATTTT
TRBJ1-6	TRBD1	TRBV5-5	-	CASSFPGQKSPLHF	TGTGCCAGCAGCTTCCCGGGACAGAAATCACCCCTCCACTTT
TRBJ2-2	-	TRBV6-5	-	CASSYPLPGELFF	TGTGCCAGCAGTTACCCCCTACCGGGGGAGCTGTTTTTT
TRBJ2-7	-	TRBV28	few	CASSSGINYEQYF	TGTGCCAGCAGTTCAGGGATCAACTACGAGCAGTACTTC
TRBJ1-2	-	TRBV6-5	-	CASSYSRSGTGYPF	TGTGCCAGCAGTTACTCGAGGTCAGGGACTGGCTACCCCTTC
TRBJ1-5	-	TRBV6-4	-	CASSDSFGNQPQHF	TGTGCCAGCAGTGACTCGTTCGGCAATCAGCCCCAGCATTTT
TRBJ1-5	-	TRBV18	-	CASSRTQGSNQPQHF	TGTGCCAGCTCACGGACGCAGGGTAGCAATCAGCCCCAGCATTTT
TRBJ2-3	-	TRBV5-4	once	CASSLAGGTDTQYF	TGTGCCAGCAGCTTGGCCGGGGGCACAGATACGCAGTATTTT
TRBJ2-1	TRBD2	TRBV2	-	CASSELAASYNEQFF	TGTGCCAGCAGTGAGCTAGCGGCCTCCTACAATGAGCAGTTCTTC
TRBJ2-2	-	TRBV7-9	-	CASSPGLNTGELFF	TGTGCCAGCAGCCCGGGACTTAACACCGGGGAGCTGTTTTTT
TRBJ2-3	TRBD2	TRBV10-1	-	CASSAVREEVDTQYF	TGCGCCAGCAGTGCAGTGCGGGAGGAGGTAGATACGCAGTATTTT
TRBJ1-3	-	TRBV11-2	-	CASSLGQGGNTIYF	TGTGCCAGCAGCCTAGGTCAGGGAGGAAACACCATATATTTT
TRBJ2-2	-	TRBV5-1	-	CASSQKLQFAGELFF	TGCGCCAGCAGCCAGAAGCTACAGTTCGCCGGGGAGCTGTTTTTT
TRBJ1-5	-	TRBV30	-	CAWSVLQGSQPQHF	TGTGCCTGGAGTGTACTTCAGGGGAGTCAGCCCCAGCATTTT
TRBJ2-5	TRBD2	TRBV7-2	once	CASARASGRGETQYF	TGTGCCAGCGCAAGGGCTAGCGGAAGGGGAGAGACCCAGTACTTC
TRBJ2-7	TRBD2	TRBV27	-	CASSSGTSRKYF	TGTGCCAGCAGTTCCGGGACTAGCAGAAAGTACTTC
TRBJ1-5	-	TRBV28	many	CATDLGVGGQPQHF	TGTGCCACCGACCTGGGCGTCGGAGGTCAGCCCCAGCATTTT
TRBJ2-7	TRBD1	TRBV10-1	-	CASSENKDRPTYEQYF	TGCGCCAGCAGTGAGAATAAGGACAGGCCAACTTACGAGCAGTACTTC
TRBJ2-2	TRBD2	TRBV6-1	once	CATSLAGGSTGELFF	TGTGCCACCTCCCTAGCGGGAGGGTCGACCGGGGAGCTGTTTTTT
TRBJ2-6	-	TRBV28	-	CASSLITSGANVLTF	TGTGCCAGCAGTTTAATAACTTCTGGGGCCAACGTCCTGACTTTC
TRBJ2-3	-	TRBV19	-	CASNEGSGDTQYF	TGTGCCAGTAACGAGGGTTCCGGAGATACGCAGTATTTT
TRBJ2-7	TRBD1	TRBV19	-	CASSARTGSSYEQYF	TGTGCCAGTAGTGCTAGGACAGGGTCATCTTACGAGCAGTACTTC